This T cell receptor beta chain was recovered during a study of blood T cell repertoires in COVID-19. Germline assignment: CDR1 KGHDR and CDR2 SFDVKD. CDR3 length equals 16 residues. The V and J ends lost 4 bases and 8 bases respectively, with 20 bases between them. Authors' methods: The authors estimated nucleated cell counts from reference gene primer amplification. Sequenced by immunoSEQ multiplex PCR; TCRdb stores in-frame clones only, minus some. V and J calls and clone size come straight from that table; D and trimming were deduced from the DNA. The table lists approximately 100,000 clones, around 90% of them singletons.

The specimen sequenced was peripheral blood. This sequence joins TRBV24-1 and TRBJ2-1; D remains ambiguous. The sequence was obtained from a woman of 80 years or more in a cohort sampled during active COVID-19. The chain's CDR3 is CATSENPPATRYEQFF. CDR3 DNA sequence: TGTGCCACCAGTGAGAACCCCCCCGCGACTCGCTATGAGCAGTTCTTC.